Shown below are 21 T cell receptor beta chains from a single sample sequenced in a study of blood T cell repertoires in COVID-19. Here immunoSEQ multiplex PCR was the method, and the copy in TCRdb shows in-frame clones only, minus some. The sample lists about 68,000 clones; 91% were seen once. The sequencing input was peripheral blood. These receptors all come from a man between 35 and 55 years old with COVID-19, enrolled during active disease.

The chain joins TRBV7-9 to TRBJ1-6, with 7 bases lining up with TRBD1. The CDR3 spans 15 residues. J was trimmed by 3 bases and V by 5 bases; bases with no gene match: 4. CDR1 and CDR2 (germline): SEHNR, FQNEAQ (reference sequence). The CDR3 protein is CASSPRQGYNSPLHF. The CDR3 DNA is TGTGCCAGCAGCCCTAGACAGGGCTATAATTCACCCCTCCACTTT.

This clone was seen a single time. The V and J genes are TRBV27 and TRBJ2-7; the D gene is possibly TRBD1 (5 bases). From germline, CDR1 is MNHEY and CDR2 SMNVEV (reference sequence). There are 17 residues in the CDR3. Trimming cost V 8 bases and J 5 bases, with 28 bases left between them. CDR3 sequence (DNA): TGTGCCAGCCGGTCTAAAACAGGTTCAGCGCGTTACGACGAGCAGTACTTC. It encodes CASRSKTGSARYDEQYF.

The V call is TRBV28, the J call TRBJ1-1, with 8 bases fitting TRBD1. J gave up 1 base and V 4 bases, and 2 bases lay outside the gene matches. The CDR3 has 14 amino acids. The germline CDR1 and CDR2 sequences are MDHEN and SYDVKM. The CDR3 DNA follows: TGTGCCAGCAGTTGGGACAGGAGGAACACTGAAGCTTTCTTT. As protein: CASSWDRRNTEAFF.

The chain employs TRBV10-3 and TRBJ2-1, with 9 bases identical to TRBD2. The CDR3 runs to 15 residues. The J segment lost 10 bases and the V segment lost 0 bases, leaving 7 bases of the junction unmatched. The germline V gene has CDR1 ENHRY and CDR2 SYGVKD. The CDR3 sequence is CAISESSGGFSEQFF. In DNA, the CDR3 is TGTGCCATCAGTGAGTCGAGCGGGGGGTTCAGCGAGCAGTTCTTC.

The chain uses TRBV28 and TRBJ1-6; 9 positions agree with TRBD1. This CDR3 has 14 amino acids. Trimming took 7 bases from V and 6 from J; bases not matched to a gene: 4. Per the germline V gene, CDR1 is MDHEN and CDR2 is SYDVKM. The CDR3 here is CASTSGQGNSPLHF. The CDR3 DNA reads TGTGCCAGCACCTCGGGACAGGGTAATTCACCCCTCCACTTT.

The V gene is TRBV6-5, the J gene TRBJ2-7; D is unresolved. Trimming left V 2 bases short and J 5 bases short, with 10 bases between. CDR1 MNHEY and CDR2 SVGAGI come from the germline V gene. CDR3 length: 13 amino acids. In DNA form, the CDR3 reads TGTGCCAGCAGTTACCAAGTGTCGGACGAGCAGTACTTC. This gives the protein CASSYQVSDEQYF.

This chain uses TRBV11-2 with TRBJ1-3; D gene unclear. CDR1 and CDR2 (germline): SGHAT, FQNNGV. With 2 bases removed from V and 0 bases from J, the gap between germline ends came to 14 bases. This CDR3 region has 17 residues. This CDR3 reads CASSLRVLLNSGNTIYF. CDR3 DNA sequence: TGTGCCAGCAGCTTAAGAGTTCTCCTGAACTCTGGAAACACCATATATTTT.

This chain connects TRBV4-1 to TRBJ1-5; maybe TRBD1 (6 bases). This CDR3 has 18 amino acids. Germline CDR1 reads MGHRA; CDR2 reads YSYEKL. Trimming removed 0 bases at V and 4 bases at J, with 19 bases between. The CDR3 reads CASSQDPPGDTINQPQHF. The CDR3 nucleotides read TGCGCCAGCAGCCAAGATCCCCCAGGGGACACGATTAATCAGCCCCAGCATTTT.

The V gene is TRBV27, the J gene TRBJ2-1; D not resolved. This CDR3 is 15 amino acids long. CDR1 and CDR2 from the germline V gene are MNHEY and SMNVEV (reference sequence). The V end lost 5 bases, the J end lost 7 bases, and 18 bases lay between the germline ends. The CDR3 DNA reads as TGTGCCAGCAGTATAACCCTGTCCGCCCGGAATGAGCAGTTCTTC. Protein sequence: CASSITLSARNEQFF.

The genes are TRBV3-1 (or the pseudogene TRBV3-2) and TRBJ1-1, with D unclear. Trimming shortened V by 4 bases and J by 5 bases, and 17 bases separated the two germline ends. The germline gives CDR1 LGHDT, CDR2 YNNKEL (reference sequence). The CDR3 loop spans 15 amino acids. The CDR3 nucleotides are TGTGCCAGCAGCCCCATAAACCTAGGCCGAACTGAAGCTTTCTTT. Its translation: CASSPINLGRTEAFF.

This clone has just a few counts. The chain is built from TRBV6-5 and TRBJ1-2, with 8 bases matching TRBD1. Trimming at V came to 9 bases and at J to 10 bases, leaving 16 bases not matched to a gene. The CDR3 is 14 residues long. CDR1 is MNHEY and CDR2 is SVGAGI in the germline V gene. CDR3 amino acids: CASTSGGAGEDYTF. The CDR3 DNA reads as TGTGCCAGTACGTCAGGGGGCGCAGGGGAGGACTACACCTTC.

This sequence joins TRBV13 and TRBJ1-3; D is possibly TRBD1 (5 bases). The V gene's germline CDR1 is PRHDT and CDR2 FYEKMQ (reference sequence). The V gene lost 3 bases and the J gene lost 1 base, with 16 bases spanning the gap. The CDR3 runs to 17 residues. Here the CDR3 DNA reads TGTGCCAGCAGCTTTATGGAGGGGAAACAATCTGGAAACACCATATATTTT. Protein product: CASSFMEGKQSGNTIYF.

This chain connects TRBV7-9 to TRBJ1-2, with TRBD1 matching over 8 bases. Per the germline V gene, CDR1 is SEHNR and CDR2 is FQNEAQ (reference sequence). The junction had 7 bases not matched to a gene; V was cut back by 5 bases and J by 8 bases. This CDR3 spans 13 amino acids. CDR3 residues: CASSTGQGRGYTF. As DNA, the CDR3 is TGTGCCAGCAGCACCGGACAGGGAAGAGGCTACACCTTC.

This chain uses TRBV7-2 with TRBJ1-4, with 8 bases matching TRBD1. Germline V gene sequence: CDR1 SGHTA, CDR2 FQGNSA. After removal of 5 bases from V and 5 bases from J, the junction contained 13 bases not matched to a gene. This CDR3 has 17 residues. The CDR3: CASSTNSGPGGNEKLFF. CDR3 in DNA: TGTGCCAGCAGCACCAACTCCGGACCAGGGGGCAATGAAAAACTGTTTTTT.

V gene TRBV9 combines with J gene TRBJ1-1, with 10 bases fitting TRBD1. The CDR3 sequence is 15 residues long. Germline trimming cut 3 bases from V and 4 bases from J; bases unmatched to any gene: 6. Germline assignment: CDR1 SGDLS and CDR2 YYNGEE. CDR3 protein: CASSASGQGTTEAFF. CDR3 DNA: TGTGCCAGCAGCGCTTCGGGACAGGGGACCACTGAAGCTTTCTTT.

V usage is TRBV3-1 (or the pseudogene TRBV3-2) and J usage is TRBJ1-2; 7 bases map to TRBD1. The length of the CDR3 is 14 residues. Germline-derived CDR1 and CDR2 are LGHDT and YNNKEL (reference sequence). The V and J ends lost 3 bases and 2 bases, in that order; junction bases with no gene match: 3. The DNA for the CDR3 is TGTGCCAGCAGCCACCGGGACAGCAACTATGGCTACACCTTC. This gives the protein CASSHRDSNYGYTF.

The V gene is TRBV11-2, the J gene TRBJ2-5; D is unresolved. CDR3 length: 14 residues. Trimming cost V 5 bases and J 1 base, with 11 bases left between them. The V gene's germline CDR1 is SGHAT and CDR2 FQNNGV. The CDR3 nucleotides are TGTGCCAGCAGCCCAGGCACCTCCCAAGAGACCCAGTACTTC. Its translation is CASSPGTSQETQYF.

This chain joins TRBV5-6 and TRBJ2-2; 9 bases align to TRBD1. Germline CDR1 and CDR2: SGHDT and YYEEEE. The CDR3 loop spans 16 amino acids. V was clipped by 2 bases and J by 2 bases; unmatched bases: 4. The CDR3 loop reads CASSFPGQGNTGELFF. The CDR3 region has the DNA TGTGCCAGCAGCTTCCCGGGACAGGGAAACACCGGGGAGCTGTTTTTT.

CDR3 sequence reads: CAWSYFLDSDEQYF. CDR3 coding DNA: TGTGCCTGGAGTTACTTCTTAGACAGTGACGAGCAGTACTTC. The chain recombines TRBV30 with TRBJ2-7, with D possibly matching TRBD1 (5 bases). Looked up from germline, CDR1 is GTSNPN and CDR2 is SVGIG (reference sequence). Trimming cost V 2 bases and J 5 bases, with 16 bases left between them. The CDR3 sequence is 14 residues long.

The J gene is TRBJ1-5, the V gene TRBV6-5, with 7 positions matching TRBD1. Germline V gives CDR1 MNHEY, CDR2 SVGAGI. V shed 6 bases, J shed 5 bases, and the junction held 4 bases outside the gene matches. The CDR3 totals 13 residues. The CDR3 here is CASRQGGYQPQHF. As DNA, the CDR3 is TGTGCCAGCAGGCAGGGGGGCTATCAGCCCCAGCATTTT.

The CDR3 region is CAWRNGQETQYF. The CDR3 coding sequence is TGTGCCTGGAGGAACGGCCAAGAGACCCAGTACTTC. The J gene is TRBJ2-5, the V gene TRBV30; D gene uncertain. V lost 3 bases and J 1 base, leaving 6 bases between the germline ends. This CDR3 has 12 residues. Germline CDR1 GTSNPN, CDR2 SVGIG (reference sequence).